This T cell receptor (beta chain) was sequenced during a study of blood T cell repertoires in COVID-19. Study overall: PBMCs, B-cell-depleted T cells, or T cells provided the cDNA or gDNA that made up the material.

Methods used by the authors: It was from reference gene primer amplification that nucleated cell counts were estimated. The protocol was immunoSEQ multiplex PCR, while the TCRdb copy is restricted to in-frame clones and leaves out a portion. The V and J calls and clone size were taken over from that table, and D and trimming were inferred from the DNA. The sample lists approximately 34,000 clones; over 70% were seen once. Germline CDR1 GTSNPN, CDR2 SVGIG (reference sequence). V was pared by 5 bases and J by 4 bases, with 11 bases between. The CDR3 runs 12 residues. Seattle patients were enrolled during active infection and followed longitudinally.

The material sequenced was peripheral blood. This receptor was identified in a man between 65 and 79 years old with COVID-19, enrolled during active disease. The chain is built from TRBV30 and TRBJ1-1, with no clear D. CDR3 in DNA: TGTGCCTGGGGACTCGTTAGCACTGAAGCTTTCTTT. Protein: CAWGLVSTEAFF.